The clone carrying this T cell receptor beta chain was seen ten or more times. Its antigen is not known. Investigators prepared the TCR beta libraries by applying iRepertoire HTBI primers and Arm-PCR of CDR3 regions. TCRdb reprocessed the multiplex PCR reads via MiXCR and lists one record per CDR3 protein. The sample consists of 550,000 to 650,000 distinct CDR3 sequences, approximately 16% of them appearing once. This entry is derived from a study of regulatory T cells in long-lasting Graves disease. The CDR3 totals 15 residues. V shed 4 bases, J shed 6 bases, and the junction held 3 bases outside the gene matches. Looked up from germline, CDR1 is SGHTA and CDR2 is FQGTGA. Described time point: newly diagnosed GD, antithyroid drugs for less than 3 months. The TCR library was made from RNA that had been extracted from PBMCs in TRIzol. The study, taken as a whole, reports: Under persistent disease, TRBV28, TRBJ1-2 and TRBJ2-5 were used preferentially.

This sample also appeared in a second study, on T cells in Graves' hyperthyroidism and ophthalmopathy. That work states: The majority of expanded thyroid clonotypes above 0.001 also appeared in blood.

Sequenced here: peripheral blood mononuclear cells (PBMCs), sampled at new diagnosis, from a patient treated with antithyroid drugs. The J gene is TRBJ2-1, the V gene TRBV7-3; TRBD2 agrees at 13 bases. The TCR sequence derives from a man younger than 30 with Graves disease. CDR3: CASSSGLAGVNEQFF. The CDR3 DNA follows: TGTGCCAGCAGCTCCGGACTAGCGGGAGTCAATGAGCAGTTCTTC.